This T cell receptor beta chain was captured by sequencing in a study of T-cell memory formation after mild COVID-19. Study observations and caveats: Pre-infection memory already had some responding clones, implying cross-reactive memory joined. The main location of contracting CD4+ clones was CM and EM, and that of contracting CD8+ clones was EMRA.

The germline CDR1 and CDR2 sequences are SGHKS and YYEKEE (reference sequence). The CDR3 contains 13 residues. The V and J ends lost 1 base and 4 bases respectively, with 6 bases between them. TCR alpha and TCR beta cDNA libraries carrying sample barcodes and UMIs came from 5'RACE with constant-segment primers. In TCRdb, the 5' RACE reads were re-called with MiXCR into one record per CDR3 protein. The sample has roughly 280,000 distinct CDR3 sequences, approximately 8% seen once. Concerning this clonotype itself: What it binds is unknown.

The sequencing input was PBMCs or a T cell subset sorted from them (not recorded which). The rearrangement joins TRBV5-5 to TRBJ2-1; D is uncertain. The sequence derives from a man in his late teens or twenties who had mild COVID-19 (a few samples of this study predate the infection). Cell type and time point are not known. The CDR3 sequence is CASSLTEYNEQFF. Here the CDR3 DNA reads TGTGCCAGCAGCTTGACAGAGTACAATGAGCAGTTCTTC.